These 19 T cell receptor beta chains share one sample of origin, sequenced in a study of blood T cell repertoires in COVID-19. Libraries were prepared by immunoSEQ multiplex PCR; TCRdb keeps only in-frame clonotypes and omits some of them. This sample has just over 650,000 clones, with about 87% found just once. Material: peripheral blood. The receptors originated from a woman aged 18-29 years with acute or convalescent COVID-19.

The chain uses TRBV1 and TRBJ1-2. TRBV1 is a pseudogene. There are 20 residues in the CDR3. The CDR3 region has the DNA TGCACCAGCAGCCAAGAAGATGGGGGGTGGACCTCCGGTTGTAACTATGGCTACACCTTC. This sequence encodes CTSSQEDGGWTSGCNYGYTF.

This chain joins TRBV24-1 and TRBJ2-7, with D maybe TRBD1 (6 bases). V was cut by 4 bases and J by 2 bases, with 14 bases left in between. CDR3 length equals 15 residues. The V gene's germline CDR1 is KGHDR and CDR2 SFDVKD. CDR3 region: CATSDPGHTPYEQYF. CDR3 nucleotides: TGTGCCACCAGTGACCCGGGACACACACCCTACGAGCAGTACTTC.

The chain employs TRBV6-6 and TRBJ1-6, with no clear D. The CDR3 runs 13 residues. Germline CDR1 MNHNY, CDR2 SVGAGI (reference sequence). The ends were cut back, 0 bases at V and 8 bases at J, with 5 bases in the middle. CDR3 nucleotides: TGTGCCAGCAGTTACTCGTTCGATTCACCCCTCCACTTT. This translates into CASSYSFDSPLHF.

The chain couples TRBV30 to TRBJ1-1, with D tentatively TRBD1 (5 bases). The V end was cut by 4 bases, the J end by 1 base, with 10 bases between. The length of the CDR3 is 13 residues. Germline V gene sequence: CDR1 GTSNPN, CDR2 SVGIG (reference sequence). The DNA of the CDR3 is TGTGCCTGGAACAAGGGGCAGAACACTGAAGCTTTCTTT. It is translated as CAWNKGQNTEAFF.

V usage is TRBV12-5 and J usage is TRBJ1-1; the D gene is possibly TRBD1 (5 bases). The germline V gene encodes CDR1 LGHNT and CDR2 FRNRAP. V lost 0 bases and J 1 base, leaving 12 bases between the germline ends. The CDR3 consists of 16 residues. CDR3 in DNA: TGTGCTAGTGGTTTGGTACTGTTGGGGGGGAACACTGAAGCTTTCTTT. Its protein is CASGLVLLGGNTEAFF.

The V and J genes are TRBV30 and TRBJ2-5; tentative D call: TRBD1 (5 bases). The CDR3 has 12 residues. Germline CDR1 and CDR2: GTSNPN and SVGIG (reference sequence). Deletions cut 0 bases from V and 7 bases from J, with 9 bases between. The CDR3 nucleotides are TGTGCCTGGAGTGTACAGGTCGGGACCCAGTACTTC. Amino acids: CAWSVQVGTQYF. Full variable domain (remainder filled in from reference TRBV30 and TRBJ2-5): SQTIHQWPATLVQPVGSPLSLECTVEGTSNPNLYWYRQAAGRGLQLLFYSVGIGQISSEVPQNLSASRPQDRQFILSSKKLLLSDSGFYLCAWSVQVGTQYFGPGTRLLVL.

V and J are TRBV27 and TRBJ1-1; 8 bases are a match to TRBD1. Germline V CDR1 and CDR2: MNHEY, SMNVEV (reference sequence). The CDR3 sequence is 15 residues long. V shed 5 bases and J 0 bases; nucleotides not matched to a gene: 5. In nucleotides, the CDR3 is TGTGCCAGCAGTCTATGGACAGGGATGAACACTGAAGCTTTCTTT. This sequence encodes CASSLWTGMNTEAFF.

This clone was recorded once. This chain connects TRBV6-5 to TRBJ2-1, with TRBD1 matching 8 bases. CDR1 and CDR2 (germline): MNHEY, SVGAGI. After removal of 0 bases from V and 6 bases from J, the junction contained 4 bases not matched to a gene. The CDR3 loop spans 15 amino acids. The CDR3 region has the DNA TGTGCCAGCAGTTACTCAGGGGGGACAGGCAATGAGCAGTTCTTC. This encodes CASSYSGGTGNEQFF.

This clone was picked up a small number of times. A read error may produce the germline difference seen at one junction end. In DNA form, the CDR3 reads TGTGCCAGCAGTTTACCGGACACCTTCTCCCACGAGCAGTACTTC. It yields the protein CASSLPDTFSHEQYF. The chain employs TRBV27 and TRBJ2-7, with D tentatively TRBD1 (5 bases). This CDR3 spans 15 amino acids. The V gene's germline CDR1 is MNHEY and CDR2 SMNVEV (reference sequence).

V gene TRBV7-2 combines with J gene TRBJ1-2, with a possible D match to TRBD1 (6 bases). The CDR3 contains 12 residues. Germline V gives CDR1 SGHTA, CDR2 FQGNSA. DNA of the CDR3: TGTGCGAGCCGAGGGGGAGTCTATGGCTACACCTTC. Translated: CASRGGVYGYTF.

The count of this clone is one. The chain employs TRBV7-9 and TRBJ2-1, with 7 bases lining up with TRBD2. The CDR3 contains 13 residues. V trimming: 5 bases; J trimming: 9 bases; junction bases outside the gene matches: 7. Germline V lookup: CDR1 SEHNR, CDR2 FQNEAQ (reference sequence). The DNA of the CDR3 is TGTGCCAGCAGCCGGCCCGGGGGGACTGAGCAGTTCTTC. This sequence encodes CASSRPGGTEQFF.

This sequence joins TRBV7-4 and TRBJ1-3, with D unresolved. The germline V and J ends were trimmed by 2 bases and 0 bases, with 11 bases remaining between them. Per the germline V gene, CDR1 is SGHVT and CDR2 is SQSDAQ. CDR3 length: 16 amino acids. The CDR3 sequence: CASSLLGSRSGNTIYF. CDR3 in DNA: TGTGCCAGCAGCTTACTCGGGTCCCGCTCTGGAAACACCATATATTTT.

The chain has TRBV7-2 and TRBJ2-2; 11 nucleotides match TRBD1. Losses at the gene ends were 0 bases for V and 4 bases for J; bases not matched to a gene: 1. Per germline, CDR1 SGHTA and CDR2 FQGNSA. CDR3 size: 16 residues. For the CDR3, the DNA is TGTGCCAGCAGCTTAGCTGGGACAGGGGGCACCGGGGAGCTGTTTTTT. Amino acids: CASSLAGTGGTGELFF.

V is TRBV18 and J is TRBJ2-2; TRBD1 might be the D (6 bases). Trimming took 6 bases from V and 6 from J, leaving 14 bases between them. Germline lookup yields CDR1 KGHSH and CDR2 LQKENI. The CDR3 is 14 amino acids. CDR3 protein: CASSQHREAGELFF. CDR3 bases: TGTGCCAGCTCCCAACACAGGGAAGCCGGGGAGCTGTTTTTT.

The CDR3 protein is CASSHLYSNTEAFF. DNA for the CDR3: TGTGCCAGCAGTCACCTTTACAGTAACACTGAAGCTTTCTTT. The chain uses TRBV27 and TRBJ1-1; D unclear. The CDR3 extends over 14 amino acids. Trimming stripped 5 bases from V and 2 bases from J, with 12 bases between. The germline CDR1 and CDR2 sequences are MNHEY and SMNVEV (reference sequence).

The chain combines TRBV12-3 or TRBV12-4 with TRBJ2-7, with 8 bases that match TRBD1. This CDR3 has 12 residues. V lost 5 bases, J lost 7 bases, and 4 bases stayed unmatched. CDR3 protein: CASSRGTGEQYF. The CDR3 DNA is TGTGCCAGCAGTCGGGGGACAGGAGAGCAGTACTTC.

The table lists this clone with a count of one. The chain recombines TRBV7-2 with TRBJ1-2; 7 positions match TRBD1. The CDR3 runs 17 residues. The V segment lost 4 bases and the J segment 1 base; nucleotides outside the gene matches: 12. In germline, CDR1 is SGHTA, CDR2 FQGNSA. CDR3 loop: CASSSGQVHSLNYGYTF. The CDR3 nucleotides read TGTGCCAGCAGCTCCGGACAGGTCCACTCTCTTAACTATGGCTACACCTTC.

The chain is built from TRBV7-2 and TRBJ2-3; no definite D call. This CDR3 has 12 residues. V gave up 2 bases and J gave up 2 bases, with 2 bases separating them. Germline CDR1 reads SGHTA; CDR2 reads FQGNSA. CDR3 DNA sequence: TGTGCCAGCAGCTTATACACAGATACGCAGTATTTT. Residues: CASSLYTDTQYF.

This chain joins TRBV5-8 and TRBJ1-2; D remains ambiguous. CDR1 SGHTS and CDR2 YDEGEE come from the germline V gene. The CDR3 is 14 amino acids. Trimming stripped 4 bases from V and 3 bases from J, with 13 bases between. For the CDR3, the DNA is TGTGCCAGCAGCATCCCACACAGAGACTATGGCTACACCTTC. This translates into CASSIPHRDYGYTF. The complete variable domain, with remaining parts taken from reference TRBV5-8 and TRBJ1-2, reads EAGVTQSPTHLIKTRGQQATLRCSPISGHTSVYWYQQALGLGLQFLLWYDEGEERNRGNFPPRFSGRQFPNYSSELNVNALELEDSALYLCASSIPHRDYGYTFGSGTRLTVV.